The present T cell receptor (beta chain) was sequenced within a study of blood T cell repertoires in COVID-19. Overall study context: Sources were T cells, B-cell-depleted T cells, or PBMCs; the material itself was cDNA or gDNA.

Per the study methods: Amplification with reference gene primers provided the estimates of nucleated cell counts. TCRdb keeps only in-frame clones here, not all; method: immunoSEQ multiplex PCR. V, J and clone size are taken as reported in that table, and D and trimming were inferred from the DNA itself. The table has around 260,000 clones, 80% to 90% seen once; the top ten hold about 1.6%. The CDR3 length is 15 residues. V lost 3 bases to trimming and J lost 7 bases; unmatched junction nucleotides: 9. In germline, CDR1 is SGHRS, CDR2 YFSETQ. The sample taken for sequencing was peripheral blood. The clonotype originates from a woman aged 40 to 50 who had recovered from COVID-19. The chain has TRBV5-1 and TRBJ2-2, with 7 bases lining up with TRBD1. The CDR3 region is CASSSVEGASGELFF. The CDR3, as DNA: TGCGCCAGCAGCTCGGTTGAGGGGGCAAGCGGGGAGCTGTTTTTT.